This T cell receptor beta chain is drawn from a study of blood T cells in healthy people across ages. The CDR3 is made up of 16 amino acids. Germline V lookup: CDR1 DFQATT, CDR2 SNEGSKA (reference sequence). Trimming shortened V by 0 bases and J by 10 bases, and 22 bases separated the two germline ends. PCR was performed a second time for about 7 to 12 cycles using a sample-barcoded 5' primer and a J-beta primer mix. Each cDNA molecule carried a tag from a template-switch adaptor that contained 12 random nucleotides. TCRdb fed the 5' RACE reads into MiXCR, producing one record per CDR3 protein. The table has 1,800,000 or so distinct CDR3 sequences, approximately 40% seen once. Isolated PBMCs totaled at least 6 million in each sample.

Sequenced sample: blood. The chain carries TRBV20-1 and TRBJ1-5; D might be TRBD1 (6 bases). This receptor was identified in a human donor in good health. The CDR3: CSAREIMEGRGSPQHF. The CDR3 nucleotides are TGCAGTGCTAGAGAAATTATGGAAGGCAGGGGCTCCCCCCAGCATTTT.